The entry that follows covers one T cell receptor (beta chain) sequence. Authors' data handling: Amplification of reference gene primers provided the estimated nucleated cell counts. The method was immunoSEQ multiplex PCR; TCRdb's version includes in-frame clones alone and lacks a portion of them. The V and J calls and clone size come from that table; D and trimming were worked out from the DNA. The sample consists of approximately 70,000 clones, 88% of them appearing once. These data come from a study of blood T cell repertoires in COVID-19. Study-level information: PBMCs, B-cell-depleted T cells, or T cells provided the cDNA or gDNA that made up the material.

The length of the CDR3 is 14 residues. V was shortened by 3 bases and J by 1 base, with 7 bases between the two germline ends. In germline, CDR1 is DFQATT, CDR2 SNEGSKA (reference sequence). This clonotype was sampled from a human donor in a cohort sampled during active COVID-19. The source material was peripheral blood. This chain links TRBV20-1 with TRBJ2-6; the D is unclear. As DNA, the CDR3 is TGCAGTGCTAGTCAGGTTTCTGGGGCCAACGTCCTGACTTTC. This sequence encodes CSASQVSGANVLTF.